The T cell receptor (beta chain) described here comes from a study of neurological immune-mediated disorders. This clonotype was detected a few times. A much larger clone is a single base away; this may be a read error. A single record per CDR3 protein comes from TCRdb applying MiXCR to the 5' RACE reads. The table shows 55,000 to 65,000 distinct CDR3 sequences, with 3.5% occurring only once. Germline V gene data show CDR1 as SGDLS and CDR2 as YYNGEE. CDR3 size: 14 residues. Trimming stripped 3 bases from V and 5 bases from J, with 15 bases between. This sequence originates from a young woman with multiple sclerosis. V usage is TRBV9 and J usage is TRBJ2-7, with D perhaps assigned TRBD1 or TRBD2 (5 bases each). The specimen was PBMCs. The chain's CDR3 is CASSARERGDEQYF. CDR3 nucleotides: TGTGCCAGCAGCGCCCGGGAAAGGGGAGACGAGCAGTACTTC.